The next 8 T cell receptor beta chains were all read from a single sample in a study of T cell responses to AZD1222 COVID-19 vaccine. TCRdb's table, derived via immunoSEQ multiplex PCR, lists solely in-frame clones and lacks some. The table records 100,000 to 120,000 clones, approximately 86% of them present only once. The sample in question was peripheral blood, obtained on day 0 of AZD1222 vaccination. These receptor sequences come from an adult in good health.

The chain has TRBV6-5 and TRBJ2-1, with TRBD2 as a possible D gene (5 bases). The length of the CDR3 is 13 residues. The germline V gene has CDR1 MNHEY and CDR2 SVGAGI. V gave up 6 bases and J gave up 4 bases, with 10 bases separating them. Written as DNA, the CDR3 is TGTGCCAGCAGGGTGGACTTATACAATGAGCAGTTCTTC. Its protein is CASRVDLYNEQFF.

Only one count was recorded for this clone. J is TRBJ2-3 and V is TRBV2, with 14 bases matching TRBD2. V lost 4 bases to trimming and J lost 3 bases; unmatched junction nucleotides: 3. The CDR3 covers 16 residues. Germline loops: CDR1 SNHLY, CDR2 FYNNEI. The CDR3 region is CASSGRLAGGTDTQYF. As DNA, the CDR3 is TGTGCCAGCAGTGGCCGACTAGCGGGGGGGACAGATACGCAGTATTTT.

The chain has TRBV11-2 and TRBJ1-5; 11 bases align to TRBD1. With V trimmed by 5 bases and J by 1 base, 4 bases remained unmatched. CDR1 and CDR2 from the germline V gene are SGHAT and FQNNGV. CDR3 size: 16 residues. As DNA, the CDR3 is TGTGCCAGCAGCCCCGGGACAGGGGGGAGCAATCAGCCCCAGCATTTT. It encodes CASSPGTGGSNQPQHF.

V and J are TRBV7-7 and TRBJ2-3; no firm D call. The germline CDR1 and CDR2 sequences are SSHAT and FNYEAQ (reference sequence). The length of the CDR3 is 13 residues. V lost 5 bases, J lost 4 bases, and 10 bases lay in between. The CDR3 is CASSPSPADTQYF. CDR3 nucleotides: TGTGCCAGCAGCCCGAGTCCCGCAGATACGCAGTATTTT. Full variable domain (remainder filled in from reference TRBV7-7 and TRBJ2-3): GAGVSQSPRYKVTKRGQDVTLRCDPISSHATLYWYQQALGQGPEFLTYFNYEAQPDKSGLPSDRFSAERPEGSISTLTIQRTEQRDSAMYRCASSPSPADTQYFGPGTRLTVL.

The chain couples TRBV19 to TRBJ1-4; unclear D gene. The germline CDR1 and CDR2 sequences are LNHDA and SQIVND (reference sequence). This CDR3 region has 14 residues. The V and J ends lost 3 bases and 2 bases respectively, with 7 bases between them. CDR3 in DNA: TGTGCCAGTAGTATCAAAATCACTAATGAAAAACTGTTTTTT. Amino acids: CASSIKITNEKLFF.

The gene calls are TRBV5-6 and TRBJ2-7, with D uncertain. This CDR3 has 13 residues. Germline loops: CDR1 SGHDT, CDR2 YYEEEE. V was pared by 0 bases and J by 5 bases, with 9 bases between. The CDR3 nucleotides are TGTGCCAGCAGCTTGGTCTTGGACGACGAGCAGTACTTC. Translating it yields CASSLVLDDEQYF.

The chain couples TRBV7-2 to TRBJ1-2, with a possible D match to TRBD1 (6 bases). The germline gives CDR1 SGHTA, CDR2 FQGNSA. There are 16 residues in the CDR3. V dropped 2 bases and J dropped 1 base, with 14 bases sitting between them. CDR3 amino acids: CASSLKAGDINYGYTF. CDR3 in DNA: TGTGCCAGCAGCTTAAAGGCTGGGGACATTAACTATGGCTACACCTTC.

This clone was seen once. The rearrangement links TRBV6-2 or TRBV6-3 to TRBJ1-1; D remains unclear. The CDR3 totals 15 residues. V lost 2 bases and J 0 bases, leaving 10 bases between the germline ends. Germline V gives CDR1 MNHEY, CDR2 SVGEGT. The CDR3 DNA follows: TGTGCCAGCAGTTACGAGAGGTTCATGAACACTGAAGCTTTCTTT. Translation: CASSYERFMNTEAFF.